This T cell receptor beta chain was retrieved from a study of control samples from healthy donors and cancer patients. In germline, CDR1 is SNHLY, CDR2 FYNNEI. V dropped 7 bases and J dropped 1 base, with 22 bases sitting between them. The CDR3 has 17 residues. Method: immunoSEQ multiplex PCR; TCRdb's copy keeps in-frame clones and lacks some. The table shows some 78,000 clones, with around 90% occurring only once. Sequencing was performed on blood. The chain couples TRBV2 to TRBJ1-1; D perhaps matches TRBD1 (6 bases). This receptor was identified in a woman aged 60-75 years in good health. DNA of the CDR3: TGTGCCAGCATCCCCCAATGGGGGCGGGGGGCGAACACTGAAGCTTTCTTT. It yields the protein CASIPQWGRGANTEAFF.